The clone carrying this TCR beta chain was recorded a few times. The data were produced by immunoSEQ multiplex PCR, yet TCRdb's version contains in-frame clones alone and is incomplete. The data hold 100,000 to 150,000 clones, with 81% observed a single time. The time point denotes: blood 2 weeks post-SBRT. The sample's treatment: 15 Gy SBRT to primary tumor, nephrectomy 4 weeks later. The record originates from a study of radiation and T cells in renal cell carcinoma. Germline-derived CDR1 and CDR2 are SGDLS and YYNGEE. Trimming left V 0 bases short and J 0 bases short, with 10 bases between. The CDR3 sequence is 15 residues long.

The V call is TRBV9, the J call TRBJ2-7; no firm D call. The receptor comes from a man aged 45-65 years with renal cell carcinoma. Here the sequenced sample was blood, taken from a patient whose treatment included radiotherapy and nephrectomy. CDR3 sequence: CASSVVFSVSYEQYF. DNA of the CDR3: TGTGCCAGCAGCGTAGTCTTCTCCGTCTCCTACGAGCAGTACTTC.